These 18 T cell receptor beta chains were sequenced from one sample in a study of CD8 T cells in Susac syndrome. About 0.45 to 1 ug RNA was reverse transcribed with random hexamers. MiXCR, run by TCRdb on the immunoSEQ multiplex PCR reads, gives a single entry per CDR3 protein. The table includes 400,000 to 550,000 distinct CDR3 sequences, around 85% detected once. The sample consisted of CD8+ T cells from PBMCs. The receptors derive from a human donor with multiple sclerosis.

The CDR3 DNA reads TGTGCCAGCAGCTTACAACTCGAGCAGTACTTC. Translating gives CASSLQLEQYF. This chain uses TRBV11-2 with TRBJ2-7; D not resolved. Germline V gene data show CDR1 as SGHAT and CDR2 as FQNNGV. V was shortened by 2 bases and J by 6 bases, with 5 bases between the two germline ends. This CDR3 is 11 amino acids long.

This clonotype turned up a few times. The chain has TRBV7-6 and TRBJ2-7; D unresolved. V dropped 1 base and J dropped 6 bases, with 13 bases sitting between them. CDR3 size: 14 residues. Looked up from germline, CDR1 is SGHVS and CDR2 is FNYEAQ. The CDR3: CASSLDFLNSEQYF. CDR3 nucleotide sequence: TGTGCCAGCAGCTTAGATTTCCTCAACTCCGAGCAGTACTTC.

The gene calls are TRBV28 and TRBJ2-7, with 11 positions matching TRBD2. V trimming: 6 bases; J trimming: 5 bases; junction bases outside the gene matches: 15. Germline values: CDR1 MDHEN, CDR2 SYDVKM. The CDR3 sequence is 17 residues long. CDR3 coding DNA: TGTGCCAGCAGAGGGGCCTTCTCTAGCGGGAGGACGAACGAGCAGTACTTC. Its translation is CASRGAFSSGRTNEQYF.

This clonotype has only one observation. The chain has TRBV29-1 and TRBJ1-2; D gene uncertain. Germline V gives CDR1 SQVTM, CDR2 ANQGSEA. V was shortened by 0 bases and J by 4 bases, with 9 bases between the two germline ends. This CDR3 is built from 13 residues. The CDR3 loop reads CSVEDYASYGYTF. CDR3 DNA sequence: TGCAGCGTTGAAGATTATGCGAGCTATGGCTACACCTTC.

V gene TRBV9 combines with J gene TRBJ2-5; D remains unclear. Germline values: CDR1 SGDLS, CDR2 YYNGEE. Trimming stripped 3 bases from V and 3 bases from J, with 12 bases between. The CDR3 consists of 14 residues. For the CDR3, the DNA is TGTGCCAGCAGCGCCGTCGCCCCCGAAGAGACCCAGTACTTC. Translated: CASSAVAPEETQYF.

The J gene is TRBJ2-3, the V gene TRBV20-1; the D call may be TRBD1 or TRBD2 (5 bases each). Deletions cut 6 bases from V and 2 bases from J, with 15 bases between. The CDR3 loop spans 14 amino acids. Germline V gene sequence: CDR1 DFQATT, CDR2 SNEGSKA (reference sequence). The DNA for the CDR3 is TGCAGTGCCGGCCCTGGGGGATACACAGATACGCAGTATTTT. Its translation is CSAGPGGYTDTQYF.

The rearrangement joins TRBV20-1 to TRBJ2-1; 7 bases agree with TRBD1. CDR3 length: 15 residues. V lost 5 bases to trimming and J lost 3 bases; unmatched junction nucleotides: 10. CDR1 and CDR2 (germline): DFQATT, SNEGSKA (reference sequence). For the CDR3, the DNA is TGCAGTGCTCCTCAGGGGGACACCCACTACAATGAGCAGTTCTTC. This sequence encodes CSAPQGDTHYNEQFF.

This chain connects TRBV27 to TRBJ1-1, with no clear D. Germline CDR1 MNHEY, CDR2 SMNVEV (reference sequence). The V gene lost 8 bases and the J gene lost 0 bases, with 13 bases spanning the gap. The CDR3 runs 14 residues. The chain's CDR3 is CASRPPGMNTEAFF. Written as DNA, the CDR3 is TGTGCCAGCCGACCCCCAGGCATGAACACTGAAGCTTTCTTT.

V and J are TRBV10-3 and TRBJ2-7, with 11 positions matching TRBD1. Per germline, CDR1 ENHRY and CDR2 SYGVKD. Unmatched junction bases numbered 7, after V lost 4 bases and J lost 2 bases. The CDR3 runs 16 residues. DNA for the CDR3: TGTGCCATCAGTGTTTCCGGGACAGGGGGTGCCTACGAGCAGTACTTC. Its translation: CAISVSGTGGAYEQYF.

The V and J genes are TRBV2 and TRBJ2-1; D gene ambiguous. Germline V gene lookup returns CDR1 SNHLY and CDR2 FYNNEI. The CDR3 has 13 amino acids. V was clipped by 3 bases and J by 8 bases, with 11 bases between them. The CDR3 nucleotides are TGTGCCAGCAGTGACCCGGGTCGGGATGAGCAGTTCTTC. Its translation: CASSDPGRDEQFF.

The CDR3 DNA follows: TGTGCCAGCAGTTACGATGAGGACTTGATAAACACAGATACGCAGTATTTT. This encodes CASSYDEDLINTDTQYF. The rearrangement joins TRBV6-5 to TRBJ2-3; TRBD2 is a possible D gene (5 bases). This CDR3 comprises 17 residues. From germline, CDR1 is MNHEY and CDR2 SVGAGI. V was clipped by 2 bases and J by 2 bases, with 17 bases between them.

The rearrangement uses TRBV10-3 and TRBJ1-1, with 10 nucleotides matching TRBD1. CDR1 ENHRY and CDR2 SYGVKD come from the germline V gene. With V trimmed by 2 bases and J by 6 bases, 9 bases remained unmatched. This CDR3 contains 16 residues. The CDR3 loop is CAISETGTGAVAEAFF. The CDR3 nucleotides are TGTGCCATCAGTGAGACGGGGACAGGGGCCGTCGCTGAAGCTTTCTTT.

The chain links TRBV12-3 or TRBV12-4 to TRBJ2-5, with TRBD1 matching over 7 bases. With 2 bases clipped from V and 1 base from J, the junction kept 1 base outside the gene matches. The CDR3 extends over 14 amino acids. DNA for the CDR3: TGTGCCAGCAGTTTAACAGGGGTCCAAGAGACCCAGTACTTC. Amino acids: CASSLTGVQETQYF.

The chain employs TRBV20-1 and TRBJ1-5; D not resolved. The germline gives CDR1 DFQATT, CDR2 SNEGSKA (reference sequence). The CDR3 loop spans 12 amino acids. Deletions cut 0 bases from V and 2 bases from J, with 2 bases between. CDR3 sequence (DNA): TGCAGTGCTAGAGATGGCAATCAGCCCCAGCATTTT. Amino acid sequence: CSARDGNQPQHF.

The chain employs TRBV19 and TRBJ1-5, with unresolved D. Trimming cost V 1 base and J 4 bases, with 11 bases left between them. The CDR3 spans 15 residues. Germline CDR1 LNHDA, CDR2 SQIVND (reference sequence). The CDR3 loop is CASSIAPRLNQPQHF. The CDR3 region has the DNA TGTGCCAGTAGTATAGCCCCTAGGTTAAATCAGCCCCAGCATTTT.

This clonotype was seen only a few times. CDR3 DNA: TGTGCCAGCAGCTTAGGGACTAGCGGAGGTGAGCAGTTCTTC. Translating it yields CASSLGTSGGEQFF. The rearrangement uses TRBV13 and TRBJ2-1, with TRBD2 matching over 9 bases. CDR3 size: 14 residues. J lost 9 bases, V lost 0 bases, and 3 bases had no gene match. CDR1 and CDR2 (germline): PRHDT, FYEKMQ (reference sequence).

The rearrangement uses TRBV10-3 and TRBJ1-2; no clear D gene. Trimming stripped 3 bases from V and 6 bases from J, with 11 bases between. The CDR3 is 13 residues long. Germline V lookup: CDR1 ENHRY, CDR2 SYGVKD. The CDR3 sequence is CAISDSEFDGYTF. Written as DNA, the CDR3 is TGTGCCATCAGTGACAGTGAGTTTGATGGCTACACCTTC.

This clonotype was seen a few times. V usage is TRBV7-2 and J usage is TRBJ2-5; D perhaps matches TRBD2 (6 bases). The CDR3 length is 16 residues. Germline CDR1 and CDR2: SGHTA and FQGNSA. V lost 3 bases and J 4 bases, leaving 18 bases between the germline ends. In DNA, the CDR3 is TGTGCCAGCAGCTTTCACGTACTAGCTAGCGTAGAGACCCAGTACTTC. This codes for CASSFHVLASVETQYF. The variable domain in full, with the rest retrieved from reference TRBV7-2 and TRBJ2-5, is GAGVSQSPSNKVTEKGKDVELRCDPISGHTALYWYRQSLGQGLEFLIYFQGNSAPDKSGLPSDRFSAERTGGSVSTLTIQRTQQEDSAVYLCASSFHVLASVETQYFGPGTRLLVL.